This entry lists 23 T cell receptor beta chains sequenced from one sample in a study of control samples from healthy donors and cancer patients. Data came from immunoSEQ multiplex PCR; TCRdb stores just in-frame clones and leaves some out. The sample records tens of thousands of clones, 80% to 95% being singletons. The specimen sequenced was PBMCs. Receptor source: a man aged 25 to 40 with colorectal cancer.

The chain carries TRBV27 and TRBJ2-7; maybe TRBD1 (5 bases). CDR1 and CDR2 from the germline V gene are MNHEY and SMNVEV (reference sequence). This CDR3 region has 13 residues. Trimming took 2 bases from V and 3 from J, leaving 8 bases between them. The CDR3 loop is CASSLGRDYEQYV. The CDR3 DNA reads TGTGCCAGCAGTTTAGGCAGGGACTACGAGCAGTACGTC.

V and J are TRBV7-2 and TRBJ2-2; 9 bases align to TRBD1. The CDR3 covers 15 residues. Germline CDR1 reads SGHTA; CDR2 reads FQGNSA. J gave up 6 bases and V 4 bases, and 6 bases lay outside the gene matches. The CDR3 region is CASSSTGGAPGELFF. In DNA, the CDR3 is TGTGCCAGCAGCTCCACAGGGGGCGCCCCCGGGGAGCTGTTTTTT.

J is TRBJ2-7 and V is TRBV5-5, with TRBD2 as a possible D gene (7 bases). Trimming cost V 4 bases and J 0 bases, with 17 bases left between them. This CDR3 has 16 residues. CDR1 and CDR2 from the germline V gene are SGHKS and YYEKEE (reference sequence). DNA of the CDR3: TGTGCCAGCAGCCCCGGGGGGCCTTCGAGCTCCTACGAGCAGTACTTC. Translated: CASSPGGPSSSYEQYF.

This CDR3 reads CAISETRTALNYGYTF. The CDR3 DNA reads TGTGCCATCAGTGAGACGCGGACAGCGCTGAACTATGGCTACACCTTC. The chain joins TRBV10-3 to TRBJ1-2, with a tentative D call TRBD1 (6 bases). The germline V gene has CDR1 ENHRY and CDR2 SYGVKD. CDR3 length: 16 amino acids. Trimming pared 2 bases from V and 2 bases from J, leaving 15 bases between.

The chain carries TRBV24-1 and TRBJ1-1; D gene unclear. The CDR3 is 12 amino acids. CDR1 KGHDR and CDR2 SFDVKD come from the germline V gene. The V end was cut by 7 bases, the J end by 5 bases, with 10 bases between. CDR3 coding DNA: TGTGCCACCAGCTTAGATGGTACTGAAGCTTTCTTT. It encodes CATSLDGTEAFF.

The chain combines TRBV5-4 with TRBJ2-7; 7 bases agree with TRBD1. Germline lookup yields CDR1 SGHNT and CDR2 YYREEE (reference sequence). The CDR3 is 15 residues long. The V segment lost 5 bases and the J segment 2 bases; nucleotides outside the gene matches: 10. The CDR3 reads CASSYTGVGPYEQYF. CDR3 DNA sequence: TGTGCCAGCAGTTATACAGGGGTCGGGCCCTACGAGCAGTACTTC.

This chain links TRBV6-5 with TRBJ2-1; D remains unclear. Germline CDR1 is MNHEY and CDR2 is SVGAGI. CDR3 length: 13 amino acids. Trimming shortened V by 0 bases and J by 10 bases, and 10 bases separated the two germline ends. CDR3 sequence: CASSYSSKLEQFF. The CDR3 DNA follows: TGTGCCAGCAGTTACTCAAGTAAGCTGGAGCAGTTCTTC.

This clone was recorded a few times. V is TRBV6-6 and J is TRBJ2-6, with TRBD1 as a possible D gene (6 bases). Germline-derived CDR1 and CDR2 are MNHNY and SVGAGI (reference sequence). Between the trimmed V and J ends, which lost 5 bases and 4 bases, there was a span of 27 bases. The CDR3 runs 20 residues. This chain's CDR3 is CASSPRTRGFTMYGANVLTF. CDR3 sequence (DNA): TGTGCCAGCAGTCCTCGGACGAGGGGGTTCACTATGTACGGGGCCAACGTCCTGACTTTC.

The J gene is TRBJ1-6, the V gene TRBV2, with D possibly TRBD1 on 5 matching bases. Looked up from germline, CDR1 is SNHLY and CDR2 is FYNNEI. Trimming stripped 8 bases from V and 10 bases from J, with 24 bases between. The CDR3 is 16 residues long. The CDR3 nucleotides are TGTGCCAGCTTAACGCCCGGGGCAAGTAATAGGTCACCCCTCCACTTT. Translation: CASLTPGASNRSPLHF.

The J gene is TRBJ1-1, the V gene TRBV2; D remains ambiguous. The V and J ends lost 5 bases and 5 bases respectively, with 9 bases between them. The CDR3 spans 12 residues. Germline V CDR1 and CDR2: SNHLY, FYNNEI. The CDR3 sequence is CASSSMGTEAFF. The CDR3 DNA reads as TGTGCCAGCAGTTCCATGGGGACTGAAGCTTTCTTT.

The gene calls are TRBV6-5 and TRBJ1-2, with a weak D call TRBD1 (5 bases). Per the germline V gene, CDR1 is MNHEY and CDR2 is SVGAGI. Trimming removed 2 bases at V and 1 base at J, with 11 bases between. The CDR3 totals 15 residues. This CDR3 reads CASSYDGTDNYGYTF. As DNA, the CDR3 is TGTGCCAGCAGTTACGATGGGACCGATAACTATGGCTACACCTTC.

The J gene is TRBJ2-3, the V gene TRBV5-4; D is undetermined. Germline CDR1 and CDR2: SGHNT and YYREEE (reference sequence). This CDR3 is 15 amino acids long. V shed 0 bases and J shed 4 bases, with 12 bases lying between them. Written as DNA, the CDR3 is TGTGCCAGCAGCTTGGCCCAACGAAGGTCAGATACGCAGTATTTT. This gives the protein CASSLAQRRSDTQYF.

This chain links TRBV5-4 with TRBJ2-7; possibly TRBD1 for D (6 bases). The CDR3 consists of 14 residues. V was clipped by 0 bases and J by 4 bases, with 11 bases between them. The germline CDR1 and CDR2 sequences are SGHNT and YYREEE (reference sequence). Here the CDR3 DNA reads TGTGCCAGCAGCTTGGGTGGGCAGGGGTACGAGCAGTACTTC. Its translation is CASSLGGQGYEQYF.

V usage is TRBV2 and J usage is TRBJ1-2, with 7 bases matching TRBD1. The germline V gene has CDR1 SNHLY and CDR2 FYNNEI. The CDR3 has 16 amino acids. J gave up 4 bases and V 1 base, and 9 bases lay outside the gene matches. The DNA of the CDR3 is TGTGCCAGCAGTGAAGAGGGACAGCAATACCTCTATGGCTACACCTTC. Translation: CASSEEGQQYLYGYTF.

The chain employs TRBV19 and TRBJ1-1; TRBD1 aligns across 7 bases. The CDR3 length is 13 residues. CDR1 and CDR2 from the germline V gene are LNHDA and SQIVND (reference sequence). Trimming removed 6 bases from V and 4 bases from J; junction bases left unmatched: 5. Written as DNA, the CDR3 is TGTGCCAGTAGGAAAGACAGGGCCACTGAAGCTTTCTTT. Residues: CASRKDRATEAFF.

The chain carries TRBV14 and TRBJ1-4; D uncertain. Between the trimmed V and J ends, which lost 0 bases and 11 bases, there was a span of 16 bases. CDR1 SGHDN and CDR2 FVKESK come from the germline V gene. This CDR3 is 15 amino acids long. CDR3 residues: CASSQEPRRPGKLFF. CDR3 in DNA: TGTGCCAGCAGCCAAGAGCCCAGGCGCCCGGGTAAACTGTTTTTT.

This chain connects TRBV6-5 to TRBJ1-1; D might be TRBD1 (5 bases). V was trimmed by 2 bases and J by 3 bases, leaving 13 bases between them. The CDR3 loop spans 15 amino acids. CDR1 and CDR2 from the germline V gene are MNHEY and SVGAGI. As DNA, the CDR3 is TGTGCCAGCAGTTACCATAAGGGGAAAGACACTGAAGCTTTCTTT. This gives the protein CASSYHKGKDTEAFF.

J is TRBJ1-2 and V is TRBV11-2; 11 bases are a match to TRBD1. The CDR3 is made up of 17 amino acids. The V segment lost 4 bases and the J segment 2 bases; nucleotides outside the gene matches: 9. Per germline, CDR1 SGHAT and CDR2 FQNNGV. The CDR3 DNA follows: TGTGCCAGCAGCTCACGACGGACAGGGGGCGCGAACTATGGCTACACCTTC. Its protein product is CASSSRRTGGANYGYTF.

The rearrangement uses TRBV6-5 and TRBJ1-2; 8 bases are shared with TRBD1. The CDR3 extends over 14 amino acids. V was clipped by 7 bases and J by 2 bases; unmatched bases: 6. In germline, CDR1 is MNHEY, CDR2 SVGAGI. The CDR3 DNA is TGTGCCAGCACTCAGGGGGCGCCGAACTATGGCTACACCTTC. Translating it yields CASTQGAPNYGYTF.

This chain connects TRBV7-8 to TRBJ1-4; 9 nucleotides align to TRBD1. V gave up 3 bases and J gave up 1 base; unmatched junction bases: 0. The germline CDR1 and CDR2 sequences are SGHVS and FQNEAQ. The CDR3 loop spans 15 amino acids. The DNA of the CDR3 is TGTGCCAGCAGCTTGACAGGGGGAACTAATGAAAAACTGTTTTTT. Translation: CASSLTGGTNEKLFF.

The CDR3 spells CASSLEGGQDVSYEQYF. For the CDR3, the DNA is TGCGCCAGCAGCTTGGAAGGGGGACAGGACGTCTCCTACGAGCAGTACTTC. The chain employs TRBV5-1 and TRBJ2-7; 8 bases fit TRBD1. Germline V gene sequence: CDR1 SGHRS, CDR2 YFSETQ. This CDR3 has 17 residues. Trimming cost V 0 bases and J 0 bases; bases outside gene matches: 8.

The chain carries TRBV29-1 and TRBJ2-6; D might be TRBD2 (5 bases). CDR3 length: 14 amino acids. From germline, CDR1 is SQVTM and CDR2 ANQGSEA. V was cut by 5 bases and J by 0 bases, with 8 bases left in between. The CDR3: CSVTDSSGANVLTF. CDR3 coding DNA: TGCAGCGTTACGGACTCCTCTGGGGCCAACGTCCTGACTTTC.

The V gene is TRBV3-1 (or the pseudogene TRBV3-2), the J gene TRBJ2-1; TRBD1 aligns across 12 bases. Germline trimming cut 1 base from V and 6 bases from J; bases unmatched to any gene: 4. This CDR3 has 16 amino acids. CDR1 is LGHDT and CDR2 is YNNKEL in the germline V gene (reference sequence). The DNA of the CDR3 is TGTGCCAGCAGCCAAGGAGGGACAGGGGGCGTCAATGAGCAGTTCTTC. Its protein is CASSQGGTGGVNEQFF.